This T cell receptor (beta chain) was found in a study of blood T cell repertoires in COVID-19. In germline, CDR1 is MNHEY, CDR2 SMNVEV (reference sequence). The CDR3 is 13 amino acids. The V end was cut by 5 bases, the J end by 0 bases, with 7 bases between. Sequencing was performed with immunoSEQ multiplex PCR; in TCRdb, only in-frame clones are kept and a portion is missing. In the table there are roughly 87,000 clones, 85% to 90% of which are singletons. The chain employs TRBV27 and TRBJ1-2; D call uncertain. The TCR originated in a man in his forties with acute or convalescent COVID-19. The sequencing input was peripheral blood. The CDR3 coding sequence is TGTGCCAGCAGTCTGGCAGCTAACTATGGCTACACCTTC. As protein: CASSLAANYGYTF.